This T cell receptor (beta chain) was found in a study of blood T cell repertoires in COVID-19. Study information: Specimens from acute and convalescent COVID-19 originated in the United States, Italy and Spain. Sample material is recorded as cDNA or gDNA derived from T cells, B-cell-depleted T cells, or PBMCs.

The V end lost 3 bases, the J end lost 5 bases, and 16 bases lay between the germline ends. The length of the CDR3 is 14 residues. Germline-derived CDR1 and CDR2 are DFQATT and SNEGSKA (reference sequence). In the authors' methods: The authors estimated nucleated cell counts from reference gene primer amplification. The table came from immunoSEQ multiplex PCR; TCRdb's copy has only in-frame clones and leaves some out. That table supplies the V and J calls and clone size; D and trimming were determined from the DNA. The data contain about 250,000 clones, around 84% of them singletons. This TCR was recovered from a woman aged 40 to 50 who had recovered from COVID-19. The V gene is TRBV20-1, the J gene TRBJ1-1; unclear D gene. The sample comprised peripheral blood. CDR3: CSASRGQVWTEAFF. CDR3 bases: TGCAGTGCTAGTAGAGGGCAGGTGTGGACTGAAGCTTTCTTT.